The 16 T cell receptor beta chains listed next were all sequenced from one sample in a study of technical replicates of blood from a few donors. The protocol was immunoSEQ multiplex PCR, while the TCRdb copy is restricted to in-frame clones and leaves out a portion. The sample includes about 84,000 clones, 93% of them seen just once. Sequenced material: T cells isolated from PBMCs. These receptors all come from a human donor in good health.

The chain uses TRBV4-1 and TRBJ2-1, with 10 bases identical to TRBD2. After removal of 7 bases from V and 0 bases from J, the junction contained 18 bases not matched to a gene. The V gene's germline CDR1 is MGHRA and CDR2 YSYEKL. The CDR3 runs 20 residues. In DNA, the CDR3 is TGCGCCAGCACCAACAACGAGGGGACTAGCGTGGTTGGCTCCTACAATGAGCAGTTCTTC. It yields the protein CASTNNEGTSVVGSYNEQFF.

The chain links TRBV5-1 to TRBJ2-2, with TRBD1 identical over 7 bases. The length of the CDR3 is 13 residues. With V trimmed by 3 bases and J by 5 bases, 1 base remained unmatched. In germline, CDR1 is SGHRS, CDR2 YFSETQ. This CDR3 reads CASSSGGTGELFF. In DNA, the CDR3 is TGCGCCAGCAGCTCAGGGGGAACCGGGGAGCTGTTTTTT. Full variable domain (rest looked up from reference TRBV5-1 and TRBJ2-2): KAGVTQTPRYLIKTRGQQVTLSCSPISGHRSVSWYQQTPGQGLQFLFEYFSETQRNKGNFPGRFSGRQFSNSRSEMNVSTLELGDSALYLCASSSGGTGELFFGEGSRLTVL.

The rearrangement links TRBV11-2 to TRBJ2-3, with D maybe TRBD1 (6 bases). This CDR3 comprises 14 residues. Between the trimmed V and J ends, which lost 6 bases and 0 bases, there was a span of 10 bases. Per the germline V gene, CDR1 is SGHAT and CDR2 is FQNNGV. CDR3 sequence (DNA): TGTGCCAGCAGTTTTGGGACAAGCACAGATACGCAGTATTTT. As protein: CASSFGTSTDTQYF.

This clone was observed once. The chain combines TRBV5-6 with TRBJ1-2; 7 nucleotides agree with TRBD1. Germline-derived CDR1 and CDR2 are SGHDT and YYEEEE. The V and J ends lost 1 base and 8 bases, in that order; junction bases with no gene match: 5. The CDR3 length is 13 residues. The CDR3 nucleotides are TGTGCCAGCAGCTTGAGGGGGCTTGGGGGCTACACCTTC. Its translation is CASSLRGLGGYTF.

The rearrangement uses TRBV9 and TRBJ2-2, with a possible D match to TRBD2 (6 bases). Germline CDR1 and CDR2: SGDLS and YYNGEE. There are 13 residues in the CDR3. Trimming left V 3 bases short and J 5 bases short, with 8 bases between. CDR3 amino acids: CASSGGLTGELFF. CDR3 sequence (DNA): TGTGCCAGCAGCGGGGGACTTACCGGGGAGCTGTTTTTT. Looking up the rest from reference TRBV9 and TRBJ2-2 gives the full variable domain: DSGVTQTPKHLITATGQRVTLRCSPRSGDLSVYWYQQSLDQGLQFLIQYYNGEERAKGNILERFSAQQFPDLHSELNLSSLELGDSALYFCASSGGLTGELFFGEGSRLTVL.

The rearrangement links TRBV30 to TRBJ2-3; 8 nucleotides agree with TRBD1. This CDR3 has 13 amino acids. The junction had 4 bases not matched to a gene; V was cut back by 5 bases and J by 3 bases. Germline lookup yields CDR1 GTSNPN and CDR2 SVGIG (reference sequence). Written as DNA, the CDR3 is TGTGCCTGGTACGACAGGGGAACAGATACGCAGTATTTT. Translating gives CAWYDRGTDTQYF.

The chain is built from TRBV5-1 and TRBJ1-2; 7 bases align to TRBD1. Germline CDR1 and CDR2: SGHRS and YFSETQ. This CDR3 spans 12 amino acids. V lost 3 bases to trimming and J lost 4 bases; unmatched junction nucleotides: 0. CDR3 nucleotide sequence: TGCGCCAGCAGCTGGGACAGCTATGGCTACACCTTC. Translation gives CASSWDSYGYTF.

The chain links TRBV11-2 to TRBJ2-3; 9 bases are a match to TRBD2. Germline V gives CDR1 SGHAT, CDR2 FQNNGV. The CDR3 consists of 19 residues. The V gene end was trimmed by 1 base and the J gene end by 2 bases; junction bases not matched to a gene: 13. The CDR3 loop is CASSLGWGSGRRDTDTQYF. CDR3 nucleotides: TGTGCCAGCAGCTTAGGATGGGGTAGCGGGAGAAGAGACACAGATACGCAGTATTTT.

This chain uses TRBV28 with TRBJ1-5, with D possibly TRBD1 on 6 matching bases. V was shortened by 5 bases and J by 6 bases, with 17 bases between the two germline ends. Germline CDR1 is MDHEN and CDR2 is SYDVKM. The CDR3 loop spans 15 amino acids. DNA of the CDR3: TGTGCCAGCAGTCCCTCGTTGGGGGCAGGTCAGCCCCAGCATTTT. Amino acid sequence: CASSPSLGAGQPQHF.

The rearrangement uses TRBV6-5 and TRBJ2-7; no clear D gene. The CDR3 consists of 15 residues. Germline lookup yields CDR1 MNHEY and CDR2 SVGAGI. With 0 bases removed from V and 2 bases from J, the gap between germline ends came to 11 bases. The CDR3 here is CASSYSSRVPYEQYF. In DNA, the CDR3 is TGTGCCAGCAGTTACTCAAGTCGGGTGCCCTACGAGCAGTACTTC.

The chain couples TRBV10-2 to TRBJ1-3, with no clear D. The CDR3 spans 13 residues. The V gene lost 5 bases and the J gene lost 8 bases, with 13 bases spanning the gap. From germline, CDR1 is WSHSY and CDR2 SAAADI. CDR3 bases: TGCGCCAGCAGTCAGGCAGTTTGGGACACCATATATTTT. It yields the protein CASSQAVWDTIYF.

This clone was counted a single time. The gene calls are TRBV6-4 and TRBJ2-3, with 11 nucleotides matching TRBD2. The trim removed 5 bases at V and 3 bases at J, leaving 4 bases unmatched. The CDR3 length is 15 residues. Germline V gene data show CDR1 as MRHNA and CDR2 as SNTAGT. CDR3 amino acids: CASSPGLAETDTQYF. In nucleotides, the CDR3 is TGTGCCAGCAGTCCGGGACTAGCGGAAACAGATACGCAGTATTTT.

The chain is built from TRBV9 and TRBJ1-1, with D possibly matching TRBD1 (5 bases). V lost 6 bases and J 2 bases, leaving 11 bases between the germline ends. This CDR3 region has 13 residues. Per the germline V gene, CDR1 is SGDLS and CDR2 is YYNGEE. This chain's CDR3 is CASKSGLNTEAFF. The CDR3, as DNA: TGTGCCAGCAAGTCGGGACTAAACACTGAAGCTTTCTTT. Using reference TRBV9 and TRBJ1-1 for the parts outside the CDR3, the full variable domain is DSGVTQTPKHLITATGQRVTLRCSPRSGDLSVYWYQQSLDQGLQFLIQYYNGEERAKGNILERFSAQQFPDLHSELNLSSLELGDSALYFCASKSGLNTEAFFGQGTRLTVV.

CDR3: CASSQDWGPPEKLFF. As DNA, the CDR3 is TGTGCCAGCAGCCAAGATTGGGGGCCGCCTGAAAAACTGTTTTTT. V and J are TRBV14 and TRBJ1-4, with D perhaps matching TRBD1 (6 bases). Germline V gene sequence: CDR1 SGHDN, CDR2 FVKESK. V lost 0 bases and J lost 7, with 12 bases in between. The length of the CDR3 is 15 residues.

This clone appeared a single time. The chain employs TRBV2 and TRBJ1-5; D is perhaps TRBD1 (5 bases). The CDR3 spans 16 residues. Trimming stripped 7 bases from V and 3 bases from J, with 19 bases between. The V gene's germline CDR1 is SNHLY and CDR2 FYNNEI. The CDR3 nucleotides are TGTGCCAGCACAACAGATTCTCGACAGCTCAATCAGCCCCAGCATTTT. This gives the protein CASTTDSRQLNQPQHF. The full variable domain, with the rest looked up from reference TRBV2 and TRBJ1-5, is EPEVTQTPSHQVTQMGQEVILRCVPISNHLYFYWYRQILGQKVEFLVSFYNNEISEKSEIFDDQFSVERPDGSNFTLKIRSTKLEDSAMYFCASTTDSRQLNQPQHFGDGTRLSIL.

This rearrangement joins TRBV6-5 to TRBJ2-1; TRBD2 matches 7 bases. The CDR3 is 14 amino acids. Germline V gives CDR1 MNHEY, CDR2 SVGAGI. J lost 2 bases, V lost 5 bases, and 3 bases had no gene match. The chain's CDR3 is CASSTAGTYNEQFF. Written as DNA, the CDR3 is TGTGCCAGCAGTACAGCGGGAACCTACAATGAGCAGTTCTTC.